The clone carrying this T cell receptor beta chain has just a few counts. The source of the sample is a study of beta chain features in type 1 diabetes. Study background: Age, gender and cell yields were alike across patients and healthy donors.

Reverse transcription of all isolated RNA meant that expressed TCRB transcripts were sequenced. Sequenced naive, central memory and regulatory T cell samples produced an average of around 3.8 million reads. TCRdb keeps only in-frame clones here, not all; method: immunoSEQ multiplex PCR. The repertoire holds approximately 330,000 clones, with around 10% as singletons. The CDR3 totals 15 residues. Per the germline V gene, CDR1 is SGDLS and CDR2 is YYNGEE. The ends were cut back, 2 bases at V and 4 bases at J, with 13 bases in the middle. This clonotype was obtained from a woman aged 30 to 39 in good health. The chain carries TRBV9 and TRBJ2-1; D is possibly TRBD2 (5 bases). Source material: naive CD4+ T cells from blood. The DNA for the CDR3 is TGTGCCAGCAGCGTTCAGTGGGAGTGGTACAATGAGCAGTTCTTC. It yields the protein CASSVQWEWYNEQFF.